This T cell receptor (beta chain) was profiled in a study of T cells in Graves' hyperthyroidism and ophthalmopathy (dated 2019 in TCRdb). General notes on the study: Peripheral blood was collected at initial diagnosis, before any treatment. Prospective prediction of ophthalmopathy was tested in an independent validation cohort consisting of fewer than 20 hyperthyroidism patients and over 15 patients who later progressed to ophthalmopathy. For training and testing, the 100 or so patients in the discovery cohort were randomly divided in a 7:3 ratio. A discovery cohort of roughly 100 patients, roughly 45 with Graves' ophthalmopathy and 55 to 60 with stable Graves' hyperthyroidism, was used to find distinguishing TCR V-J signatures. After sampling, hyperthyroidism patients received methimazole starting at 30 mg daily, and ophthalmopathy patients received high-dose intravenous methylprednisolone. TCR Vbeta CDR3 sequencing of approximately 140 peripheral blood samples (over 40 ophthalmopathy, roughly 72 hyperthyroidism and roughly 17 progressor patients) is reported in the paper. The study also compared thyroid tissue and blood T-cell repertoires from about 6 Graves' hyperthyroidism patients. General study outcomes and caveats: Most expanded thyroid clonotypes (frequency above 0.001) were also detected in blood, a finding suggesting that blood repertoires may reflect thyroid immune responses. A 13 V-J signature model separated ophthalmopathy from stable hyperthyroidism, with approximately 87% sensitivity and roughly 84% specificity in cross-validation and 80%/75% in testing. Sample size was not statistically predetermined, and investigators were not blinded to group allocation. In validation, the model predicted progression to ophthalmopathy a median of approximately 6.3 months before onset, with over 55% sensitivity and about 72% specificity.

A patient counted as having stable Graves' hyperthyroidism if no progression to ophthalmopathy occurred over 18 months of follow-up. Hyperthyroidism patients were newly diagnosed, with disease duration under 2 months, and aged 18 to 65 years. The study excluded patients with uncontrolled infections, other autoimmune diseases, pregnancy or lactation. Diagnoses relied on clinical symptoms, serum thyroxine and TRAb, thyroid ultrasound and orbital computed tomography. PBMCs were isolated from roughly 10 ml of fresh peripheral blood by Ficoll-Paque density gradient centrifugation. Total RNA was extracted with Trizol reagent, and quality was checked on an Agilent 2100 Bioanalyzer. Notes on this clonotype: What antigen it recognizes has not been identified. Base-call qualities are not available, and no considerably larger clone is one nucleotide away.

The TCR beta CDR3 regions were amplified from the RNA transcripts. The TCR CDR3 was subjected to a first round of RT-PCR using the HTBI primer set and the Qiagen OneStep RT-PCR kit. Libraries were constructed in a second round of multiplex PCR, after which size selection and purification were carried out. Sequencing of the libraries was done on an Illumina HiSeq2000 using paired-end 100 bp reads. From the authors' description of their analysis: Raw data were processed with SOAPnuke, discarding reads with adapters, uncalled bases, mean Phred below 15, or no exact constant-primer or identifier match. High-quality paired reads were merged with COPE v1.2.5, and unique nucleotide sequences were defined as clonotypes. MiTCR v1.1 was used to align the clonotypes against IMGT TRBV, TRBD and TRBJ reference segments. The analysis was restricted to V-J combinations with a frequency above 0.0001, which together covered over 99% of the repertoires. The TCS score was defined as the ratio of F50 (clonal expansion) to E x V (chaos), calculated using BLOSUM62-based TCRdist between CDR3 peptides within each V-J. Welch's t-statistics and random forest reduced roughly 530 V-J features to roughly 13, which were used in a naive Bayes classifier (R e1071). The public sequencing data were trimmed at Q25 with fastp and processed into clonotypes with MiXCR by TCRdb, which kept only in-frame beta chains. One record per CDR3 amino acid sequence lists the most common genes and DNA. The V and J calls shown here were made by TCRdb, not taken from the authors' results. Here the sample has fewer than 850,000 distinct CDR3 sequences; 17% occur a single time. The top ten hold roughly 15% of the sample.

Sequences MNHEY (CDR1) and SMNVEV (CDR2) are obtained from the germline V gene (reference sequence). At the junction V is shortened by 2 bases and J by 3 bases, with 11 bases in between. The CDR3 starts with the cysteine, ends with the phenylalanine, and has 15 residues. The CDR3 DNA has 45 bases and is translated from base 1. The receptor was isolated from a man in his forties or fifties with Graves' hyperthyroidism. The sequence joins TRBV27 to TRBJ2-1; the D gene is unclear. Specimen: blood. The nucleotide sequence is TGTGCCAGCAGTTTAATAGTCCCCCACTACAATGAGCAGTTCTTC. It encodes CASSLIVPHYNEQFF.